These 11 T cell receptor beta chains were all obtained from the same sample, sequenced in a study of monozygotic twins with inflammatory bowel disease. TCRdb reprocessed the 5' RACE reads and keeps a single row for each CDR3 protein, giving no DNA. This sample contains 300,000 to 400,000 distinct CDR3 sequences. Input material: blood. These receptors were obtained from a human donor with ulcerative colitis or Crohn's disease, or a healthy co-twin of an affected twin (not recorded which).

The CDR3 spells CASSLQDPVYNEQFF. This chain joins TRBV5-1 and TRBJ2-1; TCRdb designates TRBD1, a call that cannot be tested without DNA. From germline, CDR1 is SGHRS and CDR2 YFSETQ. The CDR3 has 15 residues.

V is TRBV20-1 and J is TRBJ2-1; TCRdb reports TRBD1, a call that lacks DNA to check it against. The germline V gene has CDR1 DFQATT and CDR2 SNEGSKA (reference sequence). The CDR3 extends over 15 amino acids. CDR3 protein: CSATPGRTPYNEQFF.

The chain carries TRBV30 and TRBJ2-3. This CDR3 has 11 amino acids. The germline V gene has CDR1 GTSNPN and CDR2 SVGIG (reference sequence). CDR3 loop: CAWSKTDTQYF. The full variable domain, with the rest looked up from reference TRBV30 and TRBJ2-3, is SQTIHQWPATLVQPVGSPLSLECTVEGTSNPNLYWYRQAAGRGLQLLFYSVGIGQISSEVPQNLSASRPQDRQFILSSKKLLLSDSGFYLCAWSKTDTQYFGPGTRLTVL.

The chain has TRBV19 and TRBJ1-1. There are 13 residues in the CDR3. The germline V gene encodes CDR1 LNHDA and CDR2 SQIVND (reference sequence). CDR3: CASSIDIYTEAFF.

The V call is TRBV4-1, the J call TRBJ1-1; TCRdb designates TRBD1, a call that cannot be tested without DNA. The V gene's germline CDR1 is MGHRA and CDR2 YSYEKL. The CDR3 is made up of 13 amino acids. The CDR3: CASSPVKNNEAFF.

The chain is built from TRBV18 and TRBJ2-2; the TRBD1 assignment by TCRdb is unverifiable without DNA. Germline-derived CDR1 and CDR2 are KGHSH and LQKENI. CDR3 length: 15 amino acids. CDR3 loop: CASSPRTGGTGELFF.

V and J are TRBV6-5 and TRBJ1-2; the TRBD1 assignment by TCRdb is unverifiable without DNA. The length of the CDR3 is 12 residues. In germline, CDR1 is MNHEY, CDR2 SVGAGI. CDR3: CASSFSGAGYTF.

CDR3 region: CASPAAGAGLWADTQYF. The genes are TRBV28 and TRBJ2-3; without DNA, the TCRdb call of TRBD2 cannot be checked. This CDR3 spans 17 amino acids. Per germline, CDR1 MDHEN and CDR2 SYDVKM.

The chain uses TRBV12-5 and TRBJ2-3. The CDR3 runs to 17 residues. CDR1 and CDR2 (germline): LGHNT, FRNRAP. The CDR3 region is CASGLGGPTTLTDTQYF.

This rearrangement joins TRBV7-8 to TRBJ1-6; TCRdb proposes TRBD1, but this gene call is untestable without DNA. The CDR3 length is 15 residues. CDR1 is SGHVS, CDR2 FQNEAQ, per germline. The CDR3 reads CASRLTDRGRSPLHF.

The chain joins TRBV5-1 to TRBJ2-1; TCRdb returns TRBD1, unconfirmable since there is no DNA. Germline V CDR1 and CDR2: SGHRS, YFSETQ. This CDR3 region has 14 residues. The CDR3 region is CASSLRTGLNEQFF.